Following are 29 T cell receptor beta chains from one sample sequenced in a study of blood T cell repertoires in COVID-19. TCRdb's table, derived via immunoSEQ multiplex PCR, lists solely in-frame clones and lacks some. The table has about 34,000 clones, 85% to 90% seen once. The source material was peripheral blood. Receptor source: a man in his 70s with active COVID-19.

The chain joins TRBV5-4 to TRBJ2-1; 10 bases are shared with TRBD2. Germline values: CDR1 SGHNT, CDR2 YYREEE (reference sequence). The CDR3 length is 14 residues. V was clipped by 6 bases and J by 4 bases; unmatched bases: 4. CDR3 in amino acids: CASKTAGGYNEQFF. The CDR3 region has the DNA TGTGCCAGCAAAACAGCGGGAGGGTACAATGAGCAGTTCTTC. The full variable domain, in which reference TRBV5-4 and TRBJ2-1 provide the parts outside the CDR3, is ETGVTQSPTHLIKTRGQQVTLRCSSQSGHNTVSWYQQALGQGPQFIFQYYREEENGRGNFPPRFSGLQFPNYSSELNVNALELDDSALYLCASKTAGGYNEQFFGPGTRLTVL.

J is TRBJ1-2 and V is TRBV9; TRBD1 is a possible D gene (5 bases). V was trimmed by 5 bases and J by 10 bases, leaving 21 bases between them. This CDR3 comprises 14 residues. In germline, CDR1 is SGDLS, CDR2 YYNGEE. DNA for the CDR3: TGTGCCAGCAGTCCTCAAGAAAGGGGTGTTCCCTACACCTTC. Encoded protein: CASSPQERGVPYTF.

In DNA form, the CDR3 reads TGTGCCAGCAGCTTGTCGGGGGGGAACTACAATGAGCAGTTCTTC. It specifies CASSLSGGNYNEQFF. This chain joins TRBV5-8 and TRBJ2-1; 8 bases align to TRBD2. The V segment lost 1 base and the J segment 3 bases; nucleotides outside the gene matches: 3. This CDR3 contains 15 residues. Germline CDR1 and CDR2: SGHTS and YDEGEE.

The gene calls are TRBV6-2 or TRBV6-3 and TRBJ2-7; D not resolved. CDR3 length: 13 residues. V lost 4 bases and J 5 bases, leaving 12 bases between the germline ends. The germline V gene encodes CDR1 MNHEY and CDR2 SVGEGT. The CDR3 bases are TGTGCCAGCAGTTCCCCCAGGTTCGACGAGCAGTACTTC. It codes for CASSSPRFDEQYF.

This chain links TRBV6-1 with TRBJ1-4; 7 bases agree with TRBD1. The CDR3 totals 13 residues. CDR1 and CDR2 (germline): MNHNS, SASEGT. The J segment lost 15 bases and the V segment lost 1 base, leaving 8 bases of the junction unmatched. Here the CDR3 DNA reads TGTGCCAGCAGTGAAGATCTGACAGGGACGGTGTTTTTT. It encodes CASSEDLTGTVFF.

CDR3 in amino acids: CASGLAGANVVTQYF. The CDR3 region has the DNA TGTGCCAGCGGGCTAGCGGGAGCGAACGTGGTCACCCAGTACTTC. V gene TRBV7-8 combines with J gene TRBJ2-5, with 10 bases identical to TRBD2. The CDR3 covers 15 residues. V shed 8 bases, J shed 8 bases, and the junction held 14 bases outside the gene matches. Germline V lookup: CDR1 SGHVS, CDR2 FQNEAQ.

The genes are TRBV18 and TRBJ1-1; tentatively, D is TRBD1 (5 bases). V lost 1 base, J lost 0 bases, and 15 bases lay in between. This CDR3 is 17 amino acids long. Per germline, CDR1 KGHSH and CDR2 LQKENI. The CDR3 DNA is TGTGCCAGCTCACCACGAGGTTGGGGGGGGATGAACACTGAAGCTTTCTTT. It specifies CASSPRGWGGMNTEAFF.

The chain combines TRBV7-2 with TRBJ2-2; 11 nucleotides line up with TRBD2. Germline V gene lookup returns CDR1 SGHTA and CDR2 FQGNSA. Trimming removed 2 bases from V and 5 bases from J; junction bases left unmatched: 4. There are 16 residues in the CDR3. The CDR3 region has the DNA TGTGCCAGCAGCTTAATGACTAGCGGGATAACCGGGGAGCTGTTTTTT. It yields the protein CASSLMTSGITGELFF. Full variable domain (rest looked up from reference TRBV7-2 and TRBJ2-2): GAGVSQSPSNKVTEKGKDVELRCDPISGHTALYWYRQSLGQGLEFLIYFQGNSAPDKSGLPSDRFSAERTGGSVSTLTIQRTQQEDSAVYLCASSLMTSGITGELFFGEGSRLTVL.

The chain recombines TRBV4-2 with TRBJ1-1; 7 nucleotides align to TRBD1. Germline V gene data show CDR1 as LGHNA and CDR2 as YNFKEQ. J lost 7 bases, V lost 4 bases, and 9 bases had no gene match. The CDR3 is made up of 14 amino acids. The CDR3 coding sequence is TGTGCCAGCAGCCCCAGACAGGGTAGGGTTGAAGCTTTCTTT. Protein sequence: CASSPRQGRVEAFF.

The chain joins TRBV7-8 to TRBJ2-1; TRBD2 agrees at 10 bases. Germline V gene sequence: CDR1 SGHVS, CDR2 FQNEAQ. CDR3 length: 18 amino acids. Unmatched junction bases numbered 10, after V lost 4 bases and J lost 1 base. The CDR3 DNA follows: TGTGCCAGCAGCTCTGAGCTAGCGGGAGTCGGGTCCTACAATGAGCAGTTCTTC. Its protein product is CASSSELAGVGSYNEQFF.

This chain uses TRBV19 with TRBJ2-5; TRBD2 aligns across 9 bases. The CDR3 length is 14 residues. The germline V gene encodes CDR1 LNHDA and CDR2 SQIVND (reference sequence). With V trimmed by 3 bases and J by 5 bases, 4 bases remained unmatched. CDR3 sequence: CASSIGAGGETQYF. The CDR3 DNA follows: TGTGCCAGTAGTATCGGGGCGGGAGGGGAGACCCAGTACTTC. Variable domain in full (rest from reference TRBV19 and TRBJ2-5): DGGITQSPKYLFRKEGQNVTLSCEQNLNHDAMYWYRQDPGQGLRLIYYSQIVNDFQKGDIAEGYSVSREKKESFPLTVTSAQKNPTAFYLCASSIGAGGETQYFGPGTRLLVL.

This clone was picked up one time. CDR3 region: CASTGARSNQPQHF. The CDR3 DNA sequence: TGTGCCAGCACAGGGGCGAGGAGCAATCAGCCCCAGCATTTT. V usage is TRBV28 and J usage is TRBJ1-5, with D possibly matching TRBD1 (6 bases). Per germline, CDR1 MDHEN and CDR2 SYDVKM. The CDR3 is 14 residues long. V lost 7 bases, J lost 1 base, and 11 bases lay in between.

The chain combines TRBV10-3 with TRBJ1-5; tentative D call: TRBD1 (5 bases). Trimming pared 4 bases from V and 3 bases from J, leaving 10 bases between. The V gene's germline CDR1 is ENHRY and CDR2 SYGVKD. The CDR3 contains 14 residues. CDR3 sequence reads: CAISGGRNNQPQHF. The CDR3, as DNA: TGTGCCATCAGTGGGGGCAGAAACAATCAGCCCCAGCATTTT.

The chain is built from TRBV4-1 and TRBJ2-3; no definite D call. The CDR3 sequence is 13 residues long. V was pared by 3 bases and J by 2 bases, with 6 bases between. Germline V gene data show CDR1 as MGHRA and CDR2 as YSYEKL. Here the CDR3 reads CASSQAFTDTQYF. The CDR3 bases are TGCGCCAGCAGCCAGGCCTTCACAGATACGCAGTATTTT.

This sequence joins TRBV28 and TRBJ1-4; 7 bases fit TRBD1. In germline, CDR1 is MDHEN, CDR2 SYDVKM. The V segment lost 2 bases and the J segment 10 bases; nucleotides outside the gene matches: 7. The CDR3 spans 14 residues. In nucleotides, the CDR3 is TGTGCCAGCAGTTTAAGGCAGGGGGGCGGAAAACTGTTTTTT. Amino acid sequence: CASSLRQGGGKLFF.

This clone was counted a single time. The V call is TRBV21-1, the J call TRBJ1-5; the table's D call, TRBD1, was not checked against the DNA. TRBV21-1 is a pseudogene locus. The CDR3 runs to 17 residues. CDR3 sequence (DNA): TGTGCCAGCAGCAAAGGGGGGACAGTTAATAGCAATCAGCCCCAGCATTTT. Translated, it gives CASSKGGTVNSNQPQHF.

The chain recombines TRBV18 with TRBJ2-5, with a possible D match to TRBD2 (6 bases). This CDR3 spans 13 amino acids. Germline CDR1 is KGHSH and CDR2 is LQKENI. Between the trimmed V and J ends, which lost 0 bases and 4 bases, there was a span of 6 bases. CDR3 region: CASSPPGGETQYF. The CDR3 DNA reads as TGTGCCAGCTCACCACCGGGAGGAGAGACCCAGTACTTC.

The chain recombines TRBV27 with TRBJ1-2; possibly TRBD1 for D (6 bases). CDR1 is MNHEY and CDR2 is SMNVEV in the germline V gene (reference sequence). V lost 6 bases and J 0 bases, leaving 11 bases between the germline ends. CDR3 size: 14 residues. The CDR3 sequence: CASSYRASNYGYTF. In DNA, the CDR3 is TGTGCCAGCAGCTACAGGGCTTCTAACTATGGCTACACCTTC.

This clone was observed once. CDR3 protein: CAISEPARSYEQYF. For the CDR3, the DNA is TGTGCCATCAGTGAGCCCGCACGGTCCTACGAGCAGTACTTC. This chain uses TRBV10-3 with TRBJ2-7; D not certain. The CDR3 consists of 14 residues. CDR1 ENHRY and CDR2 SYGVKD come from the germline V gene. The V gene lost 2 bases and the J gene lost 1 base, with 9 bases spanning the gap.

This clone was counted only a few times. CDR3 sequence (DNA): TGTGCCAGCAGTTCTTGGCGGGGACAGGGCTACAATGAGCAGTTCTTC. Amino acids: CASSSWRGQGYNEQFF. The rearrangement uses TRBV6-2 or TRBV6-3 and TRBJ2-1; 9 bases agree with TRBD1. Trimming at V came to 4 bases and at J to 3 bases, leaving 7 bases not matched to a gene. Germline lookup yields CDR1 MNHEY and CDR2 SVGEGT. The length of the CDR3 is 16 residues.

The V call is TRBV2, the J call TRBJ1-2; a possible D gene is TRBD1 (6 bases). V was cut by 5 bases and J by 6 bases, with 16 bases left in between. There are 14 residues in the CDR3. The germline gives CDR1 SNHLY, CDR2 FYNNEI. The CDR3 here is CASSNTGTKDGYTF. The CDR3 coding sequence is TGTGCCAGCAGTAATACCGGGACAAAAGATGGCTACACCTTC.

The chain couples TRBV28 to TRBJ2-3, with a possible D match to TRBD2 (6 bases). CDR1 is MDHEN and CDR2 is SYDVKM in the germline V gene. Trimming removed 6 bases from V and 0 bases from J, with 16 bases in between. This CDR3 is built from 16 residues. This chain's CDR3 is CASSPTGTASTDTQYF. In DNA, the CDR3 is TGTGCCAGCAGCCCTACCGGGACTGCTAGCACAGATACGCAGTATTTT. Based on the CDR3 plus reference TRBV28 and TRBJ2-3, the full variable domain is DVKVTQSSRYLVKRTGEKVFLECVQDMDHENMFWYRQDPGLGLRLIYFSYDVKMKEKGDIPEGYSVSREKKERFSLILESASTNQTSMYLCASSPTGTASTDTQYFGPGTRLTVL.

V gene TRBV4-2 combines with J gene TRBJ1-1, with D unresolved. Trimming stripped 0 bases from V and 3 bases from J, with 8 bases between. The CDR3 consists of 14 residues. Germline CDR1 is LGHNA and CDR2 is YNFKEQ. The CDR3 reads CASSQDLRDTEAFF. CDR3 nucleotide sequence: TGTGCCAGCAGCCAAGATTTGAGGGACACTGAAGCTTTCTTT.

The chain is built from TRBV7-2 and TRBJ1-1; D remains unclear. This CDR3 is 15 amino acids long. Deletions cut 5 bases from V and 3 bases from J, with 16 bases between. CDR1 and CDR2 (germline): SGHTA, FQGNSA. The CDR3 protein is CASSPWTQADTEAFF. DNA for the CDR3: TGTGCCAGCAGCCCTTGGACCCAAGCGGACACTGAAGCTTTCTTT.

In regard to this clone: Other nucleotide sequences from this sample produce the same CDR3. V is TRBV11-2 and J is TRBJ1-1, with D hard to call. CDR1 is SGHAT, CDR2 FQNNGV, per germline. CDR3 length: 13 amino acids. Trimming left V 1 base short and J 3 bases short, with 6 bases between. The DNA of the CDR3 is TGTGCCAGCAGCTTAGTCGGGGACACTGAAGCTTTCTTT. It yields the protein CASSLVGDTEAFF.

The chain uses TRBV19 and TRBJ2-7, with 8 bases lining up with TRBD2. The CDR3 has 16 amino acids. V trimming: 6 bases; J trimming: 3 bases; junction bases outside the gene matches: 13. Germline values: CDR1 LNHDA, CDR2 SQIVND (reference sequence). The CDR3 sequence is CASSPIRAGGIYEQYF. DNA of the CDR3: TGTGCCAGTAGCCCGATTAGGGCGGGAGGTATCTACGAGCAGTACTTC.

This clone was detected only once. V gene TRBV28 combines with J gene TRBJ2-7; 7 nucleotides align to TRBD1. V trimming: 2 bases; J trimming: 7 bases; junction bases outside the gene matches: 8. CDR1 is MDHEN, CDR2 SYDVKM, per germline. The CDR3 runs to 14 residues. This chain's CDR3 is CASSLGQGVGEQYF. CDR3 nucleotides: TGTGCCAGCAGTTTAGGGCAGGGGGTAGGGGAGCAGTACTTC.

This chain uses TRBV3-1 (or the pseudogene TRBV3-2) with TRBJ1-1, with 7 bases aligning to TRBD1. This CDR3 has 17 amino acids. CDR1 and CDR2 from the germline V gene are LGHDT and YNNKEL (reference sequence). J gave up 5 bases and V 4 bases, and 16 bases lay outside the gene matches. DNA of the CDR3: TGTGCCAGCAGCCTATCCGGGACAGCCAAGGGGTGGACTGAAGCTTTCTTT. Translating it yields CASSLSGTAKGWTEAFF.

This sequence joins TRBV4-2 and TRBJ2-2; 8 bases align to TRBD1. Germline V CDR1 and CDR2: LGHNA, YNFKEQ. With V trimmed by 4 bases and J by 3 bases, 13 bases remained unmatched. The length of the CDR3 is 18 residues. The CDR3: CASSLLPGGARDTGELFF. Written as DNA, the CDR3 is TGTGCCAGCAGCCTTCTCCCAGGGGGCGCGAGGGACACCGGGGAGCTGTTTTTT.